The TCR beta chain under discussion was sequenced for a study of radiotherapy plus CTLA-4 blockade in lung cancer. Profiling relied on immunoSEQ multiplex PCR, and the TCRdb table lists in-frame clones only, not all of them. The sample holds some 87,000 clones; approximately 82% are singletons and the top ten take approximately 14%. Germline assignment: CDR1 SQVTM and CDR2 ANQGSEA. The CDR3 has 12 residues if both end residues are counted. A remark on this clone: Because the CDR3's place on the DNA is in doubt, the DNA is left out and the CDR3 is given as listed by TCRdb.

The starting material was peripheral blood, obtained from a patient treated with radiotherapy plus ipilimumab. The clonotype originates from a human donor with non-small cell lung cancer that progressed on radiotherapy plus ipilimumab. This sequence joins TRBV29-1 and TRBJ1-3. The CDR3 protein is CSVADGSHPVYF.